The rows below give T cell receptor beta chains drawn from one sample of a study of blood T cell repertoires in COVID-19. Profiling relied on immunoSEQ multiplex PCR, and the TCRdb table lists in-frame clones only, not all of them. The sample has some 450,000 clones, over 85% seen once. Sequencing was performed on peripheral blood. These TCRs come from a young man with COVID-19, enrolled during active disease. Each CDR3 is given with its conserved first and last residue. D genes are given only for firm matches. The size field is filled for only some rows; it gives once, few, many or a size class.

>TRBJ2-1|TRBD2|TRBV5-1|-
TGCGCCAGCAGCCCAGGACTAGCGGGGGCCAGTGAGCAGTTCTTC
CASSPGLAGASEQFF
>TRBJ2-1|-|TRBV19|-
TGTGCCAGTAGTATAGGTCCGGGACTTCCCGAGGTCGATGAGCAGTTCTTC
CASSIGPGLPEVDEQFF
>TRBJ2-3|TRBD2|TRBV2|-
TGTGCCAGCAGTACAGGGACTAGCGGGGGGTATACGCAGTATTTT
CASSTGTSGGYTQYF
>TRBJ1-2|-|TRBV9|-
TGTGCCAGCAGCTTAACCCCTCAGGGTTGGAACTATGGCTACACCTTC
CASSLTPQGWNYGYTF
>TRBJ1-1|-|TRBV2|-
TGTGCCAGCAGCGTGGGACATCCAAACACTGAAGCTTTCTTT
CASSVGHPNTEAFF
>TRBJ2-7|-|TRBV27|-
TGTGCCAGCAGTCCTGGACAGAGTTTCTACGAGCAGTACTTC
CASSPGQSFYEQYF
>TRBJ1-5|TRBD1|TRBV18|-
TGTGCCAGCTCAACGACAGGGGGAAACCAGCCCCAGCATTTT
CASSTTGGNQPQHF
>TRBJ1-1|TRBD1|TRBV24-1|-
TGTGCCACCAGCGACAGGGCGTTCTTCTTCGGAACTGAAGCTTTCTTT
CATSDRAFFFGTEAFF
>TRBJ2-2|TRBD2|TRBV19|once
TGTGCCAGTAGGACTAGCGGTAACACCGGGGAGCTGTTTTTT
CASRTSGNTGELFF
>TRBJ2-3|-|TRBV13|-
TGTGCCAGCAGCCCACCTCAAGCGGACCCCACAGATACGCAGTATTTT
CASSPPQADPTDTQYF
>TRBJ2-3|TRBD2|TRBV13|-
TGTGCCAGCAGCTTATTGCTAGCGGGAGTATACGATACGCAGTATTTT
CASSLLLAGVYDTQYF
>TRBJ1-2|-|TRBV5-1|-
TGCGCCAGCAGCTTGGGGACTTCGGGAGCTTCTAACTATGGCTACACCTTC
CASSLGTSGASNYGYTF
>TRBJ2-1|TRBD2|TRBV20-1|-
TGCAGTGCTAGTCCGCCCCGGGACAGGGGACTAGCGGGAGCGGCTAGAACTGAGCAGTTCTTC
CSASPPRDRGLAGAARTEQFF
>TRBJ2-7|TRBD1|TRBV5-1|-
TGCGCCAGCAGAACTGGACAGGGGAATTACGAGCAGTACTTC
CASRTGQGNYEQYF
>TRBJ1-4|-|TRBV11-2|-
TGTGCCAGCAGCTCCGACGTTGGGGCAGACGAAAAACTGTTTTTT
CASSSDVGADEKLFF
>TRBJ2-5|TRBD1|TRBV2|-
TGTGCCAGCAGCCAGGGGGCTTCTAGGTTGCGGGAGACCCAGTACTTC
CASSQGASRLRETQYF
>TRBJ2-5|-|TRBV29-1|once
TGCAGCGTTGAAGATCGTGCAGAACAAGAGACCCAGTACTTC
CSVEDRAEQETQYF
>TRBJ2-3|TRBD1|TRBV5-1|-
TGCGCCAGCAGTCCTAGGACAGGGGCTAACACAGATACGCAGTATTTT
CASSPRTGANTDTQYF
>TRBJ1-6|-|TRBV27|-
TGTGCCAGCAGCTCCGGAACAAGGCAGGCGGGTTCACCCCTCCACTTT
CASSSGTRQAGSPLHF
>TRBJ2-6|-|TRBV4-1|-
TGCGCCAGCAGCCAAGTGGGGCAGGGTGGCACTGGGGCCAACGTCCTGACTTTC
CASSQVGQGGTGANVLTF
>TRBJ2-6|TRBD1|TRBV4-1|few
TGCGCCAGCAGCCTCCGGGACAGGGGGCTTTATGGGGCCAACGTCCTGACTTTC
CASSLRDRGLYGANVLTF
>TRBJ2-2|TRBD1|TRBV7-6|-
TGTGCCAGCAGCTTCGGACAGGGGACGAACACCGGGGAGCTGTTTTTT
CASSFGQGTNTGELFF
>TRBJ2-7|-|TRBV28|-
TGTGCCAGCAGTTTAGGCAGGGTGGTCGAGCAGTACTTC
CASSLGRVVEQYF
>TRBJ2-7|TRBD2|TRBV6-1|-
TGTGCCAGCAGTGAGGGACTAGCGGGCCGCTACGAGCAGTACTTC
CASSEGLAGRYEQYF
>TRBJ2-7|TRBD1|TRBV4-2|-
TGTGCCAGCAGCCAGGACAGGGACCACGAGCAGTACTTC
CASSQDRDHEQYF
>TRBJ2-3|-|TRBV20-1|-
TGCAGTGCTAGTCTCACCCCGCGAGATACGCAGTATTTT
CSASLTPRDTQYF
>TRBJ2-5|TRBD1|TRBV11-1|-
TGTGCCAGCAGCTTAGGCGACAGGGCGCAAGAGACCCAGTACTTC
CASSLGDRAQETQYF
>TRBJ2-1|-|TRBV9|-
TGTGCCAGCAGCGTAGGAATGGGAGGCTGGAATGAGCAGTTCTTC
CASSVGMGGWNEQFF
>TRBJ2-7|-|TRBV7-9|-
TGTGCCAGCAGCTTAGTGGCTCCCGAGCAGTACTTC
CASSLVAPEQYF
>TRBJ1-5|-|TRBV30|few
TGTGCCTGGAGTGCCACAGGGCTCTCACAGCCCCAGCATTTT
CAWSATGLSQPQHF
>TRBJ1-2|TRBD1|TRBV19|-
TGTGCCAGTACCCCTGACAGGGGGCGCGACTATGGCTACACCTTC
CASTPDRGRDYGYTF
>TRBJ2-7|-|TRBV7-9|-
TGTGCCAGCAGCCAGACGCAGCAGGACTACGAGCAGTACTTC
CASSQTQQDYEQYF
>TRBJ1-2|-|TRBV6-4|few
TGTGCCAGCAGGGCAGACAGTTACCTTGGGAAAGGCTACACCTTC
CASRADSYLGKGYTF
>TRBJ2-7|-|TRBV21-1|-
TGTGCCAGCTACGGGACAGGGTGGTACGAGCAGTACTTC
CASYGTGWYEQYF
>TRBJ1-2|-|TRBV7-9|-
TGTGCCAGCAGCCAACGGGACACCTCAGGCTACACCTTC
CASSQRDTSGYTF
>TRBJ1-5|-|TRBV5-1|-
TGCGCCAGCAGCTTGGAGCCAGGCGGCAATCAGCCCCAGCATTTT
CASSLEPGGNQPQHF
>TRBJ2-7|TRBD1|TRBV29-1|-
TGCAGCGTTGGAGGGGGCCTTGGTTACGAGCAGTACTTC
CSVGGGLGYEQYF
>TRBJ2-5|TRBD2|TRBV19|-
TGTGCCAGTAGTATCGAGCTAGCGGGAATGCAAGAGACCCAGTACTTC
CASSIELAGMQETQYF
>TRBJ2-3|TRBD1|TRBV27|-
TGTGCCAGCAGTTTCCCTCGGACAGGACATTCTGTTACGCAGTATTTT
CASSFPRTGHSVTQYF
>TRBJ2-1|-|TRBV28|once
TGTGCCAGCAAGGTCGGGGGTACCTACAATGAGCAGTTCTTC
CASKVGGTYNEQFF
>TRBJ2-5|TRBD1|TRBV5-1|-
TGCGCCAGCAGCCCGTACGGACAGGGTCTTGAAAAGACCCAGTACTTC
CASSPYGQGLEKTQYF
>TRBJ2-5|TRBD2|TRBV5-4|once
TGTGCCAGCAGCTTGGCTGCGGGAGCCCAAGAGACCCAGTACTTC
CASSLAAGAQETQYF
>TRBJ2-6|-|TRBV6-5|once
TGTGCCAGCGTCAATTTAGGGGCTGGGGCCAACGTCCTGACTTTC
CASVNLGAGANVLTF
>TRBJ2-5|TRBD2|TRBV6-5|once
TGTGCCAGCAGGGTGGCTAGCGGGAGGCGAGAGACCCAGTACTTC
CASRVASGRRETQYF
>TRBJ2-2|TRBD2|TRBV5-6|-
TGTGCCAGCAGCTTGAGACTAGCGGTGAACACCGGGGAGCTGTTTTTT
CASSLRLAVNTGELFF
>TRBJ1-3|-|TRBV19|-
TGTGCCAGTAGTGCTACAGGGATAGGATTCGGAAACACCATATATTTT
CASSATGIGFGNTIYF
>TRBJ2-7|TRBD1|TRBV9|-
TGTGCCAGCAGCGCTGCGACAGGGCCGAGCTCCTACGAGCAGTACTTC
CASSAATGPSSYEQYF
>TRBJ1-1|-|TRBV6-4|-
TGTGCCAGCAGTGACAGGGGAAGGGGGAACACTGAAGCTTTCTTT
CASSDRGRGNTEAFF
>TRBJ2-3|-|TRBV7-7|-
TGTGCCAGCAGCTTAGACGTCGGGTCCGAGGATACGCAGTATTTT
CASSLDVGSEDTQYF
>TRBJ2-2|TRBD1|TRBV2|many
TGTGCCAGCAAAGGGGGGACAGGGGTTTCCACCGGGGAGCTGTTTTTT
CASKGGTGVSTGELFF
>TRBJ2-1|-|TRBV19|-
TGTGCCAGTAGTATGGGCCCCCCTGAGCAGTTCTTC
CASSMGPPEQFF
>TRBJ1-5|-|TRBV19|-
TGTGCCAGTAGTATAGAGATAGGGGGCAATCAGCCCCAGCATTTT
CASSIEIGGNQPQHF
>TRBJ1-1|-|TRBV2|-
TGTGCCAACGCACCGACAGCTAACACTGAAGCTTTCTTT
CANAPTANTEAFF
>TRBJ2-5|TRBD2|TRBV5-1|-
TGCGCCCGCAGCGGGGGGGGCAACCAAGAGACCCAGTACTTC
CARSGGGNQETQYF
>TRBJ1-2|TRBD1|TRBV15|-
TGTGCCACCAGCAGAGATCTCTCAGGACAGGGGGCGGGCGGCTACACCTTC
CATSRDLSGQGAGGYTF
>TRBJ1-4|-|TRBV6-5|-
TGTGCCAGCAGCACGGGGGGCGCGGGGGAAAAACTGTTTTTT
CASSTGGAGEKLFF
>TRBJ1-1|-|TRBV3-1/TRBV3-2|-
TGTGCCAGCAGCCCGGGAGACACTGAAGCTTTCTTT
CASSPGDTEAFF
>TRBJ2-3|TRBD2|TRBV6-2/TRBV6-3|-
TGTGCCAGCAGCCTTCCCACTAGCGGGAGGGATTCTAGCACAGATACGCAGTATTTT
CASSLPTSGRDSSTDTQYF
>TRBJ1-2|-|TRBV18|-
TGTGCCAGCTCACCACGCAGGGCGGAGGGCTACACCTTC
CASSPRRAEGYTF
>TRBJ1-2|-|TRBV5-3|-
TGTGCCAGAAGCCAGGCTGTTATGGGGGGATCAAACTATGGCTACACCTTC
CARSQAVMGGSNYGYTF